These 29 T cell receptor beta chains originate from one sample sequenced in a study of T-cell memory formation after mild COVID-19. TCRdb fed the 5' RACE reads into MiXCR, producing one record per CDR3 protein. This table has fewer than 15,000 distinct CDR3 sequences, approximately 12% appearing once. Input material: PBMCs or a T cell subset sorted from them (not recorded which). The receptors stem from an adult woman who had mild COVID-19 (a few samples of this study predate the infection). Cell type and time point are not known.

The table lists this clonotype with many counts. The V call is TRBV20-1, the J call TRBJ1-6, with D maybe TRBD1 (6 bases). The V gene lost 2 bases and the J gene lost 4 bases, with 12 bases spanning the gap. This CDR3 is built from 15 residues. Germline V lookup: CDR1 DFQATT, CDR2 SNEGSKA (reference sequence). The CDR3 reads CSARKTGTYNSPLHF. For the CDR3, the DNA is TGCAGTGCTAGAAAGACAGGAACGTATAATTCACCCCTCCACTTT.

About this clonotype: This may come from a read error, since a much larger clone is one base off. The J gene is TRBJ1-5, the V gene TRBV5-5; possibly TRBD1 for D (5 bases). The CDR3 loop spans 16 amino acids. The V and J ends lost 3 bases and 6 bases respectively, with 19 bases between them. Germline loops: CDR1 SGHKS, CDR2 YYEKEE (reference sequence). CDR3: CASSYGDTWDGQPQHF. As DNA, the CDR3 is TGTGCCAGCAGCTACGGCGACACTTGGGACGGTCAGCCCCAGCATTTT.

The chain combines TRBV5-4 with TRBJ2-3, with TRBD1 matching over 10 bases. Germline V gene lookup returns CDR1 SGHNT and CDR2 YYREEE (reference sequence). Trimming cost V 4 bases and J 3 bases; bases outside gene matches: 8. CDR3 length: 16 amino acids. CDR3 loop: CASSQRQGAFTDTQYF. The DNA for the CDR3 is TGTGCCAGCAGCCAAAGACAGGGGGCGTTTACAGATACGCAGTATTTT.

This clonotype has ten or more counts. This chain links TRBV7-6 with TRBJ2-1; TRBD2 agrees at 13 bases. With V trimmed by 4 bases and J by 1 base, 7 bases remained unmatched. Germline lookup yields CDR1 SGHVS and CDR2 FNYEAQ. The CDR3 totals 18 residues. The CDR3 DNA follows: TGTGCCAGCAGCTACCTGGGACTAGCGGGATTTTCCTACAATGAGCAGTTCTTC. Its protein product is CASSYLGLAGFSYNEQFF. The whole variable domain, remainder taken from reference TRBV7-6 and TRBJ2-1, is GAGVSQSPRYKVTKRGQDVALRCDPISGHVSLYWYRQALGQGPEFLTYFNYEAQQDKSGLPNDRFSAERPEGSISTLTIQRTEQRDSAMYRCASSYLGLAGFSYNEQFFGPGTRLTVL.

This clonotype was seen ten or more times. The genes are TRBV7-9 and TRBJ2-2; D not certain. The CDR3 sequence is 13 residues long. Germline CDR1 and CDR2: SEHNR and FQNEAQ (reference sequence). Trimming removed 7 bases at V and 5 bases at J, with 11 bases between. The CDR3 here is CASNGWRTGELFF. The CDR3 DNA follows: TGTGCCAGCAACGGTTGGAGAACCGGGGAGCTGTTTTTT.

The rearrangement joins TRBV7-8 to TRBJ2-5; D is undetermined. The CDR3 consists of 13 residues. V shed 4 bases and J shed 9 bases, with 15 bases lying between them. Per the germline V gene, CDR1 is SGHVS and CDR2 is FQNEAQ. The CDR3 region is CASSSASLNAQYF. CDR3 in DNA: TGTGCCAGCAGCTCAGCCTCCCTGAATGCCCAGTACTTC.

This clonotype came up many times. The CDR3 reads CASSITGSYEQYF. CDR3 DNA: TGTGCCAGTAGTATCACGGGCTCCTACGAGCAGTACTTC. The chain uses TRBV19 and TRBJ2-7, with D uncertain. Trimming cost V 3 bases and J 0 bases, with 6 bases left between them. CDR1 and CDR2 (germline): LNHDA, SQIVND (reference sequence). The CDR3 length is 13 residues.

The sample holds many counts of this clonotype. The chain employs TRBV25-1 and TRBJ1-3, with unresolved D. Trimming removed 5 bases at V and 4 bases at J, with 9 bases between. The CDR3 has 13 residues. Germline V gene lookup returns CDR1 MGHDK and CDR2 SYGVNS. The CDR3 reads CASSWGRGNTIYF. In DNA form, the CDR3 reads TGTGCCAGCAGTTGGGGAAGGGGAAACACCATATATTTT.

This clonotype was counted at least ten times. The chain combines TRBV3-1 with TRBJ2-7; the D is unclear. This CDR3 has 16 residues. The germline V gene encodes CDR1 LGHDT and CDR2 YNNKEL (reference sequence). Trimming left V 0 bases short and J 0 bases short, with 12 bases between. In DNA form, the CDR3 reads TGTGCCAGCAGCCAAGATGACAACTCATACTCCTACGAGCAGTACTTC. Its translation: CASSQDDNSYSYEQYF.

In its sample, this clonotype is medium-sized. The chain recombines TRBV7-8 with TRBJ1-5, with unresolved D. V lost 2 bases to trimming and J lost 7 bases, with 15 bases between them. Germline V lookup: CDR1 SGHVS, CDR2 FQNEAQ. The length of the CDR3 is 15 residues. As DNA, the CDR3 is TGTGCCAGCAGCTTAAGTTGGCCAATGAGGCAGCCCCAGCATTTT. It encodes CASSLSWPMRQPQHF.

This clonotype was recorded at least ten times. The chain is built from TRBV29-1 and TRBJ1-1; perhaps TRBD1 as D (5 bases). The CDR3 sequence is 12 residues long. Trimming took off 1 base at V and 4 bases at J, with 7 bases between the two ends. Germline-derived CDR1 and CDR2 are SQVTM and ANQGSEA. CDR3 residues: CSVEGRGTEAFF. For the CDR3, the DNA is TGCAGCGTTGAAGGTAGGGGCACTGAAGCTTTCTTT.

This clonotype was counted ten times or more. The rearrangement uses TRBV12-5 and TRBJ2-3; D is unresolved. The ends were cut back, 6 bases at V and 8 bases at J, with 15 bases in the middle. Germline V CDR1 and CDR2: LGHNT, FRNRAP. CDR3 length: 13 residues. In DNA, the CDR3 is TGTGCTAGTGGCCCTTCCTACCCGGGTACGCAGTATTTT. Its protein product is CASGPSYPGTQYF.

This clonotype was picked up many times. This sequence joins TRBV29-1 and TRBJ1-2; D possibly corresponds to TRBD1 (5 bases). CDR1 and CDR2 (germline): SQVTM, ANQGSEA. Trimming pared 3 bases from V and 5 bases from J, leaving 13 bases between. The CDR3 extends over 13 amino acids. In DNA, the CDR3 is TGCAGCGTTGACGTCCGGGGGGAGTATGGCTACACCTTC. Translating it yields CSVDVRGEYGYTF.

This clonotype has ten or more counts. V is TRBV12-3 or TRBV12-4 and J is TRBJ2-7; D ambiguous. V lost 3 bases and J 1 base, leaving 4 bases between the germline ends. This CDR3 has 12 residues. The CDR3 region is CASSFVSYEQYF. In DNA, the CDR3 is TGTGCCAGCAGTTTCGTTTCCTACGAGCAGTACTTC.

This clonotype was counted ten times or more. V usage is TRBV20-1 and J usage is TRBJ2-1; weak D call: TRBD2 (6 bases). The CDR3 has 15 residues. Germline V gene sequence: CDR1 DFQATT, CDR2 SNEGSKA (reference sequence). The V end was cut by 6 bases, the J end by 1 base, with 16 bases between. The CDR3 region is CSARSGLRSYNEQFF. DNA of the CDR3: TGCAGTGCCCGTAGCGGCCTTAGGTCCTACAATGAGCAGTTCTTC.

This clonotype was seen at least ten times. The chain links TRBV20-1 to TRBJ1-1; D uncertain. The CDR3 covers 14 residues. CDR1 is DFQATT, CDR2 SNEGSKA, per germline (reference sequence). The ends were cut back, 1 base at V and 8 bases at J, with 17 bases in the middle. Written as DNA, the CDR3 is TGCAGTGCTAGAGTCCCATTCGGATATAGGGAAGCTTTCTTT. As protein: CSARVPFGYREAFF.

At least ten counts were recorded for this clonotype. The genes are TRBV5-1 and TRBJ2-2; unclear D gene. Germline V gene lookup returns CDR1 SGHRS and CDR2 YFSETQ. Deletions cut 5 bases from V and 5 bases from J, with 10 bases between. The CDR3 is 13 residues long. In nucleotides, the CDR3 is TGCGCCAGCAGACCGGGTGGAACCGGGGAGCTGTTTTTT. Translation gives CASRPGGTGELFF.

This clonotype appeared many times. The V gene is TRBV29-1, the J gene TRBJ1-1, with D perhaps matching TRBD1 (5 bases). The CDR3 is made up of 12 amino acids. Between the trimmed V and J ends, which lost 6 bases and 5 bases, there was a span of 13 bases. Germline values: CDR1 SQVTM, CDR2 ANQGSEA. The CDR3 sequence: CSVHGGGTEAFF. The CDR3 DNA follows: TGCAGCGTCCACGGGGGGGGAACTGAAGCTTTCTTT.

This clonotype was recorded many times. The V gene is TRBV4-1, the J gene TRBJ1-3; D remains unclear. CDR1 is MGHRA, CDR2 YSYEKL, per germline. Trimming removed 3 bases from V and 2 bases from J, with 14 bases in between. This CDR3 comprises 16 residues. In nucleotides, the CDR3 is TGCGCCAGCAGCCAGGGTCAACAATGGACTGGAAACACCATATATTTT. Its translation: CASSQGQQWTGNTIYF.

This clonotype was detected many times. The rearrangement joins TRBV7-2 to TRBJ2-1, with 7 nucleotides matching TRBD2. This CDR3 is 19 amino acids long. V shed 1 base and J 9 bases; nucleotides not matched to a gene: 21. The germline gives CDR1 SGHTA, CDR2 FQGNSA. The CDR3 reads CASSLEVFEGLGGYGEQFF. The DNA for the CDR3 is TGTGCCAGCAGCTTAGAAGTTTTTGAAGGACTAGGCGGTTATGGTGAGCAGTTCTTC.

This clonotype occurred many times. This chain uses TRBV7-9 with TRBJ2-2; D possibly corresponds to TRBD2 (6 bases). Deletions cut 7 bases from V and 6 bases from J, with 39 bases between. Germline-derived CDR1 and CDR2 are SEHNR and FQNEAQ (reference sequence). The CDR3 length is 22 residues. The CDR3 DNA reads TGTGCCAGCATCATTCACAAAGAAGTTCACCCAGGGCCACGGGGGAGCTCCGGGGAGCTGTTTTTT. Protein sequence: CASIIHKEVHPGPRGSSGELFF.

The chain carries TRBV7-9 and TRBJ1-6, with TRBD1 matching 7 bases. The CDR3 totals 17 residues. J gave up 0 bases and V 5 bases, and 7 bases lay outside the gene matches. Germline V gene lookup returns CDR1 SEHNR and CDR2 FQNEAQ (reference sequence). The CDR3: CASSPEQGSSYNSPLHF. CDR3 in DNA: TGTGCCAGCAGCCCAGAACAGGGGAGCTCCTATAATTCACCCCTCCACTTT.

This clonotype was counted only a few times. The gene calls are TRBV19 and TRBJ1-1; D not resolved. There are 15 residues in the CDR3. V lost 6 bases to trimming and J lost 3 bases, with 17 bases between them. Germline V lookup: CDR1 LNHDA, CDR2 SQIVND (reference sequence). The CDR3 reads CASRLRPLIDTEAFF. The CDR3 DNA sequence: TGTGCCAGTAGGCTGAGGCCCCTTATAGACACTGAAGCTTTCTTT.

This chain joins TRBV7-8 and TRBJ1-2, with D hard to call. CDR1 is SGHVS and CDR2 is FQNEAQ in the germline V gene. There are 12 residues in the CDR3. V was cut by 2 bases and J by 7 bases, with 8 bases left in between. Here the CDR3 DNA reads TGTGCCAGCAGCTTACGGCTCGGTGGCTACACCTTC. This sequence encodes CASSLRLGGYTF.

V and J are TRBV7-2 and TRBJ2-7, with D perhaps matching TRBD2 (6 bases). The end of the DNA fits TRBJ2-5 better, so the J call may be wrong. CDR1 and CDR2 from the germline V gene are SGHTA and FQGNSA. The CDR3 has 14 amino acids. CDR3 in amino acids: CASSPPPGLETQYF. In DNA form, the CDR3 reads TGTGCCAGCAGCCCACCCCCGGGACTAGAGACCCAGTACTTC.

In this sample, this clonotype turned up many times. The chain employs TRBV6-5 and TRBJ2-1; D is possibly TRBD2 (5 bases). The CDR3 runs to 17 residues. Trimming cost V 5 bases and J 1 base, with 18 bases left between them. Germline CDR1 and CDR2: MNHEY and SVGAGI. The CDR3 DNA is TGTGCCAGCAGTCCCTCCCCCCCGGGATGGTCCTACAATGAGCAGTTCTTC. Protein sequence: CASSPSPPGWSYNEQFF.

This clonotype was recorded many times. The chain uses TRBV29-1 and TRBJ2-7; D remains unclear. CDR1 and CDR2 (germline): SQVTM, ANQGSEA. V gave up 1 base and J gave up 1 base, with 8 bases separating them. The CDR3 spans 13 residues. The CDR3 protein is CSVEVDTSYEQYF. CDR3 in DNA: TGCAGCGTTGAAGTTGACACATCCTACGAGCAGTACTTC.

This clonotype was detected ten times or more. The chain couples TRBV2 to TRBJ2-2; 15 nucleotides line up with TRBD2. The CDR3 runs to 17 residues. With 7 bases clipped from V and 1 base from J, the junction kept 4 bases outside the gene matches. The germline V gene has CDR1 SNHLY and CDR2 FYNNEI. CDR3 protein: CASTGLAGGLNTGELFF. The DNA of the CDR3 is TGTGCCAGCACTGGACTAGCGGGGGGGCTGAACACCGGGGAGCTGTTTTTT. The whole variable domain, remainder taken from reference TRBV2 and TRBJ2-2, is EPEVTQTPSHQVTQMGQEVILRCVPISNHLYFYWYRQILGQKVEFLVSFYNNEISEKSEIFDDQFSVERPDGSNFTLKIRSTKLEDSAMYFCASTGLAGGLNTGELFFGEGSRLTVL.

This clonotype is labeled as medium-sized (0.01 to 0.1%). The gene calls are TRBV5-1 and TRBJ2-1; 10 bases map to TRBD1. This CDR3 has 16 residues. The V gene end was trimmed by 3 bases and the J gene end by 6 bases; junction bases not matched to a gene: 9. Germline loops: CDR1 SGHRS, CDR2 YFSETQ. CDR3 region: CASSSTGTGAPNEQFF. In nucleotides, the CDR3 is TGCGCCAGCAGCTCCACGGGGACAGGGGCCCCCAATGAGCAGTTCTTC.